What follows is one T cell receptor (beta chain) and its context. The method was immunoSEQ multiplex PCR; TCRdb's version includes in-frame clones alone and lacks a portion of them. This table has approximately 240,000 clones, 82% appearing once. The data originate from a study of blood T cell repertoires in COVID-19. This CDR3 spans 15 amino acids. The germline V gene encodes CDR1 SGHRS and CDR2 YFSETQ. The V gene lost 4 bases and the J gene lost 8 bases, with 21 bases spanning the gap. Sequenced: peripheral blood. The chain recombines TRBV5-1 with TRBJ1-2, with D possibly matching TRBD1 (5 bases). This sequence originates from an elderly woman with active or convalescent COVID-19. The CDR3 nucleotides are TGCGCCAGCAGCCTCGGCGGGAGAGGGGAGAGAGGCTACACCTTC. It encodes CASSLGGRGERGYTF.